This TCR beta chain was obtained from a study of cytomegalovirus exposure and HLA in healthy donors (TCRdb year 2017). Describing the broader study: According to an earlier analysis of 587 of the donors, 200 million or so T cells yielded some 120 million unique TCR beta sequences and about 300 Gb of sequence data. About 300 gigabases of sequencing data and tens of millions of unique TCR sequences were included in an early release covering about 700 HLA-typed donors. Among the roughly 400 genotyped donors, around 81% belonged to the genetic ancestry cluster associated with self-reported Caucasian donors. The aim of the study was to test whether cataloging public T cell receptors could identify signatures of past pathogen exposure. The study used immunosequencing to profile the T cell repertoires of several hundred subjects and linked those repertoires to cytomegalovirus serostatus. Besides the first cohort of under 700 subjects, a separate validation cohort made up of over 95 different subjects was used. The study combined high-throughput TCR immunosequencing, statistical association of individual TCRs with disease status, and machine learning to predict cytomegalovirus infection status. A later analysis re-examined previously published TCR beta repertoires from several hundred donors and added high-resolution HLA genotyping to investigate patterns of TCR occurrence. In the later analysis, no new phenotypic data were used to find candidate immune exposures; instead, reliance was placed on TCR beta sequences and their occurrence across donors. In an earlier analysis of a few hundred of the donors, high-throughput TCR beta sequencing was used to judge whether each TCR beta V gene segment behaved as functional or pseudogenic. Donor age, sex, ethnicity and CMV serostatus were compiled alongside the repertoire data. In a later genetic analysis, genome-wide SNP genotypes for about three fifths of the 666 donors were used, and that subset was treated as a discovery cohort. Every repertoire in the discovery cohort had been generated on one and the same sequencing platform. HLA typing included class I and class II loci at four-digit resolution. The number of typed donors differed by locus: about 620-640 for A, B, C, DRB1 and DQB1; some 500 for DQA1; about 600 for DPA1; and some 470 for DPB1. Because of strong linkage in the cohort, five DR-DQ haplotypes were treated as single units for association and clustering. On average, roughly 250,000 unique TCR beta nucleotide sequences were sequenced per donor among about 400 genotyped donors of the cohort, with 15% to 20% of those sequences being non-productive.

In total, roughly 670 healthy bone marrow donors made up the cohort. At the time of sampling, every cohort member was nominally healthy, though immune exposures that went unrecorded were likely present. The donor was CMV seronegative and was included in the group of 352 seronegative cohort members. A peripheral blood sample was provided by each donor, and peripheral blood mononuclear cells were used for TCR beta sequencing. The Qiagen DNeasy Blood Extraction Kit was used to extract genomic DNA from the blood cell samples. Summary of the overall study and its limitations: Presence/absence analyses assumed roughly uniform sequencing depth across donors, an assumption that may not hold. In both the original and validation cohorts, the classifier was reported to diagnose cytomegalovirus status with high specificity and sensitivity. A group of highly shared sequence variants was considered likely to be a technical artifact of the sequencing pipeline. Compared with the roughly 700-donor mean, donors in an Asian-associated ancestry cluster had fewer N-insertions in productive TCRs, according to a later genetic analysis. HLA typing was unavailable for some donors at each locus, so association tests used only the typed subset. Several of the top co-occurrence clusters appeared to be linked to parvovirus B19, influenza, CMV and Epstein-Barr virus, according to a later analysis. In an earlier analysis of more than 500 of the donors, most TCR beta V segments appeared in productive rearrangements about 87% or about 30% of the time, broadly matching IMGT annotations. According to the authors, the approach could potentially be generalized to other disease states and immunological phenotypes. A further reported finding was that TCR beta sequences accurately predicted the HLA-A and HLA-B alleles for most subjects in the first cohort. In a later analysis, the rate of TCR association differed among HLA loci, with DRB1 alleles having the most associated TCRs and HLA-C alleles having the fewest. CMV serostatus was the only immune exposure information available for the cohort. According to a later analysis, most CMV-associated TCR beta chains appeared to be HLA-restricted, and the HLA associations seemed to be driven largely by CMV exposure. Compared with equally common non-associated chains, HLA-associated TCR beta chains in a later analysis were more clonally expanded and had lower generation probabilities. V-gene and J-gene trimming of TCR beta chains was associated with a missense DCLRE1C variant in a later genetic analysis, and the association was replicated in an independent cohort. The 87-base-pair reads could not distinguish some IMGT-functional V segments, including TRBV6-2 and TRBV6-3, so those segments were excluded. At a false discovery rate of 0.05, a later analysis linked fewer than 20,000 TCR beta sequences to specific HLA alleles. The earlier analysis of approximately 560 of the donors excluded roughly 17 rarely observed V segments, including chromosome 9 orphons, because counts were too low. Only TCR beta chains were sequenced in this cohort, and the absence of alpha or paired-chain data limited detectable features. A total of roughly 160 TCR beta chains were listed by the study as associated with cytomegalovirus. Linkage disequilibrium might explain the correlated functional status among segregating V segments, but an unknown experimental factor could not be ruled out. When HLA alleles, especially DR and DQ, strongly co-occurred, TCR associations were difficult to assign to individual alleles. While some public TCRs were present in many individuals, most TCR sequences turned up only very rarely across donors. In vitro tests confirmed that a few of the cytomegalovirus-associated TCR beta chains recognize cytomegalovirus antigens.

From a lookup of the germline V gene, CDR1 and CDR2 are MNHEY and SVGAGI. The CDR3 measures 14 amino acids from cysteine to phenylalanine. Kept here is only the CDR3 DNA, which spans 42 bases and is read in frame from base 1. V loses 0 bases of germline sequence and J loses 7 bases, and the interval between the two ends is 12 bases. As for this clone: What this receptor recognizes is not known.

The receptor library was made with the immunoSEQ multiplex PCR assay. A mixture of 60 forward primers for TCR Vbeta segments and 13 reverse primers for TCR Jbeta segments was used in the multiplex PCR. The CDR3 region of rearranged TCR beta genes was amplified from genomic DNA by a multiplex PCR assay. Amplified TCR beta libraries were sequenced as 87-base-pair reads on the Illumina HiSeq System. In the original analysis: A later analysis tallied 75 million to 95 million unique TCR beta chains across the 700 or so repertoires, and some 12 million of those chains were shared by two or more donors. To remove PCR and sequencing errors, raw reads were error-corrected and collapsed into unique sequences using a nearest-neighbor algorithm that merged closely related sequences. Alignment of CDR3 sequences to IMGT reference sequences was used to assign V, D and J gene segments. For a sequence to be retained, a match of at least six nucleotides to both a V gene segment and a J gene segment was required. A rearrangement was called productive if the CDR3 had no stop codons and remained in frame with V and J, and every other rearrangement was called non-productive. CDR3 was defined according to IMGT convention as the region running from the second conserved V-encoded cysteine to the conserved J-encoded phenylalanine. The earlier analysis of fewer than 700 of the donors excluded sequences that lacked an unambiguous match to a single V gene segment. An earlier analysis of approximately 590 of the donors called V segments functional above 56.7% productive rearrangements and segregating when the between-donor standard deviation exceeded 5%. To diagnose cytomegalovirus status from the catalog of TCR beta chain sequences, a statistical classification framework was built. In a later analysis, TCR nucleotide sequences were compared against IMGT/GENE-DB human TR gene sequences so that V and J genes could be assigned. A later analysis assigned CDR3 sequences and most-parsimonious VDJ recombination scenarios with the TCRdist pipeline. In a later analysis, each TCR beta chain was defined by its CDR3 amino acid sequence together with its V-gene family, and reads without a unique V-gene family were excluded. A later analysis removed over 500 highly shared, low-generation-probability nucleotide sequences to deal with suspected cross-contamination and a sequencing artifact. A later analysis calculated a clonal expansion index for each public chain from normalized within-repertoire ranks of inferred template counts. Generation probabilities in a later analysis came from a VDJ recombination model fitted to out-of-frame rearrangements, and those results were checked against IGoR. In a later analysis, hypergeometric tests were used to score TCR-TCR, TCR-HLA and TCR-CMV co-occurrence, with a repertoire-size bias correction applied to TCR pairs. A later analysis estimated false discovery rates by permuting HLA or CMV assignments 20 times. A later analysis grouped co-occurring TCRs with DBSCAN, adding TCRdist sequence similarity when clustering within HLA-allele-positive subsets. Repertoires with fewer than 30,000 or more than 120,000 public chains, plus five repertoires with anomalous nucleotide sharing, were excluded from co-occurrence clustering. The table was pulled from immuneACCESS by TCRdb, which kept in-frame rearrangements only. Such tables lose some clones; where checked, under half of the loss comes from unresolved V genes, and the rest has no known cause. That table is the source of V, J and clone size, and D and trimming were worked out from the DNA. The sample table holds 200,000 or so clones. The ten largest clonotypes hold roughly 0.74% of the sample.

The chain uses TRBV6-5 and TRBJ1-1; no confident D gene assignment can be made. This receptor was taken from a boy aged 10-17 years in good health and CMV-seronegative. The sequencing input was PBMCs. The CDR3 protein is CASSYSSGHGEAFF. The DNA sequence is given as TGTGCCAGCAGTTACTCGAGTGGTCATGGTGAAGCTTTCTTT.